The 3 T cell receptor beta chains below come from one sample, sequenced in a study of blood T cell repertoires in COVID-19. Using immunoSEQ multiplex PCR, the repertoire was profiled, and TCRdb retains in-frame clones only, with some absent. The sample consists of tens of thousands of clones, around 92% of them appearing once. The source material was peripheral blood. The receptors stem from a human donor in a cohort sampled during active COVID-19.

V and J are TRBV29-1 and TRBJ2-2; 11 nucleotides agree with TRBD1. V was clipped by 0 bases and J by 4 bases; unmatched bases: 4. This CDR3 is built from 16 residues. CDR1 and CDR2 (germline): SQVTM, ANQGSEA. The CDR3 is CSVEEAGQGVTGELFF. CDR3 coding DNA: TGCAGCGTTGAAGAGGCGGGACAGGGGGTCACCGGGGAGCTGTTTTTT.

This clone appeared a single time. This chain uses TRBV7-6 with TRBJ2-5; D not certain. Trimming stripped 8 bases from V and 2 bases from J, with 18 bases between. The CDR3 is made up of 15 amino acids. Germline loops: CDR1 SGHVS, CDR2 FNYEAQ. The CDR3 spells CASLPRRGRQETQYF. CDR3 DNA: TGTGCCAGCCTCCCGCGGCGCGGCAGACAAGAGACCCAGTACTTC.

The chain links TRBV28 to TRBJ2-1, with TRBD1 matching over 7 bases. Germline CDR1 MDHEN, CDR2 SYDVKM. The junction had 12 bases not matched to a gene; V was cut back by 7 bases and J by 3 bases. This CDR3 is 16 amino acids long. The CDR3 spells CASTPAPGQIYNEQFF. The CDR3 DNA sequence: TGTGCCAGCACCCCGGCCCCGGGACAGATCTACAATGAGCAGTTCTTC.